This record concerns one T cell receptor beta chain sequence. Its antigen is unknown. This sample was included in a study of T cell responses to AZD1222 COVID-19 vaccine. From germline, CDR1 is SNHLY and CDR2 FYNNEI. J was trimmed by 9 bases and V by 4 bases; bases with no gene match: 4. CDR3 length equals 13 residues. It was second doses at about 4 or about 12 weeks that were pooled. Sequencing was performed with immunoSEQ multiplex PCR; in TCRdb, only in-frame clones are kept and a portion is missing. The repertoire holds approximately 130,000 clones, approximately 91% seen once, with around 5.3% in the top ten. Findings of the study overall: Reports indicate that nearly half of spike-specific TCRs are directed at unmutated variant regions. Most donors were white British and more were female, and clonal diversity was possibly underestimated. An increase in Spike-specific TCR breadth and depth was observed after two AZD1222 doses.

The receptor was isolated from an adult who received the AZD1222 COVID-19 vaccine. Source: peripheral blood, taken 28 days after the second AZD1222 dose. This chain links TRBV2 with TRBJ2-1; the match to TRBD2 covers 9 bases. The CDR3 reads CASSGGLAGEQFF. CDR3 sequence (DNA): TGTGCCAGCAGTGGGGGACTAGCCGGTGAGCAGTTCTTC.